Following are 13 T cell receptor beta chains from one sample sequenced in a study of blood T cells in healthy people across ages. For the second PCR, which ran for about 6 to 11 cycles, a sample-barcoded 5' primer and a J-beta primer mix were used. Each CDR3 protein is one row after TCRdb ran MiXCR on the 5' RACE reads. The sample has roughly 1.6 million distinct CDR3 sequences; 30% to 40% are singletons. The sequenced sample consisted of blood. These receptor sequences come from a woman aged 30 to 39 in good health.

This clonotype was counted a few times. The chain is built from TRBV28 and TRBJ2-7; D possibly corresponds to TRBD1 (6 bases). This CDR3 region has 16 residues. From germline, CDR1 is MDHEN and CDR2 SYDVKM. The ends were cut back, 7 bases at V and 1 base at J, with 20 bases in the middle. CDR3 nucleotide sequence: TGTGCCAGCACCCTATCGGGCAGGGGCCTTTCCTACGAGCAGTACTTC. Protein: CASTLSGRGLSYEQYF.

This clonotype occurred many times. The chain employs TRBV7-9 and TRBJ2-1; 11 nucleotides line up with TRBD2. Germline CDR1 and CDR2: SEHNR and FQNEAQ (reference sequence). The CDR3 extends over 15 amino acids. Trimming removed 5 bases from V and 5 bases from J; junction bases left unmatched: 5. The CDR3 bases are TGTGCCAGCAGCCTACTAGCGGGGGTCCACAATGAGCAGTTCTTC. Translated, it gives CASSLLAGVHNEQFF.

This clonotype has a handful of counts. V gene TRBV7-2 combines with J gene TRBJ2-5, with D perhaps TRBD2 (6 bases). CDR1 is SGHTA, CDR2 FQGNSA, per germline. This CDR3 has 14 residues. V lost 8 bases and J 3 bases, leaving 16 bases between the germline ends. Here the CDR3 DNA reads TGTGCCAGCGCCCCCCTAGCGCTTAAAGAGACCCAGTACTTC. This encodes CASAPLALKETQYF.

The chain joins TRBV6-1 to TRBJ2-7, with D possibly matching TRBD1 (5 bases). CDR3 length: 15 residues. The ends were cut back, 3 bases at V and 5 bases at J, with 17 bases in the middle. Germline CDR1 is MNHNS and CDR2 is SASEGT. CDR3 loop: CASSDSGLGAHEQYF. CDR3 in DNA: TGTGCCAGCAGTGACTCCGGGTTAGGGGCCCACGAGCAGTACTTC.

V and J are TRBV10-3 and TRBJ1-2, with TRBD1 matching over 12 bases. V was pared by 6 bases and J by 4 bases, with 9 bases of the junction left unmatched. The CDR3 spans 16 residues. CDR1 is ENHRY and CDR2 is SYGVKD in the germline V gene. CDR3 bases: TGTGCCATCAGGGAGGGACAGGGGGCTTCATTCTATGGCTACACCTTC. It codes for CAIREGQGASFYGYTF.

This clonotype was counted between two and nine times. The V call is TRBV28, the J call TRBJ2-1; D possibly corresponds to TRBD1 (5 bases). V was pared by 6 bases and J by 4 bases, with 19 bases between. CDR1 and CDR2 from the germline V gene are MDHEN and SYDVKM. This CDR3 has 16 amino acids. CDR3 residues: CASSRPARAHYNEQFF. CDR3 coding DNA: TGTGCCAGCAGCAGGCCCGCCAGGGCGCATTACAATGAGCAGTTCTTC. Supplemented by reference TRBV28 and TRBJ2-1, the full variable domain reads DVKVTQSSRYLVKRTGEKVFLECVQDMDHENMFWYRQDPGLGLRLIYFSYDVKMKEKGDIPEGYSVSREKKERFSLILESASTNQTSMYLCASSRPARAHYNEQFFGPGTRLTVL.

V and J are TRBV15 and TRBJ2-1; D is ambiguous. The CDR3 is made up of 13 amino acids. Germline CDR1 and CDR2: LNHNV and YYDKDF (reference sequence). V was shortened by 3 bases and J by 3 bases, with 6 bases between the two germline ends. CDR3 DNA: TGTGCCACCAGCAGGGGCCTCTACAATGAGCAGTTCTTC. It codes for CATSRGLYNEQFF.

This clonotype was seen a handful of times. The rearrangement joins TRBV10-3 to TRBJ1-2; D is ambiguous. In germline, CDR1 is ENHRY, CDR2 SYGVKD. The CDR3 has 12 amino acids. Trimming removed 1 base from V and 8 bases from J, with 8 bases in between. In nucleotides, the CDR3 is TGTGCCATCAGTGAGTTTGGGGAAGGCTACACCTTC. Translating it yields CAISEFGEGYTF.

This clonotype was observed a handful of times. The chain has TRBV12-3 or TRBV12-4 and TRBJ2-5; no reliable D call. The CDR3 runs to 14 residues. V was shortened by 3 bases and J by 4 bases, with 12 bases between the two germline ends. CDR3 DNA: TGTGCCAGCAGTTTTCGATCCGGTGGAGAGACCCAGTACTTC. Translated: CASSFRSGGETQYF.

V is TRBV2 and J is TRBJ1-2; D is possibly TRBD1 (5 bases). The germline CDR1 and CDR2 sequences are SNHLY and FYNNEI. V gave up 8 bases and J gave up 6 bases, with 22 bases separating them. The CDR3 spans 15 residues. The CDR3 loop reads CASGPSRDPTHGYTF. CDR3 sequence (DNA): TGTGCCAGCGGTCCCAGCCGGGACCCTACACATGGCTACACCTTC.

V gene TRBV5-5 combines with J gene TRBJ2-7, with D unclear. The V end was cut by 2 bases, the J end by 0 bases, with 9 bases between. The CDR3 is 14 residues long. Per germline, CDR1 SGHKS and CDR2 YYEKEE (reference sequence). The CDR3 region is CASSLQRSSYEQYF. CDR3 bases: TGTGCCAGCAGCTTACAGAGGAGCTCCTACGAGCAGTACTTC.

The chain combines TRBV10-3 with TRBJ2-6, with TRBD2 identical over 7 bases. The CDR3 contains 17 residues. Trimming removed 11 bases from V and 0 bases from J; junction bases left unmatched: 13. The germline CDR1 and CDR2 sequences are ENHRY and SYGVKD. For the CDR3, the DNA is TGTGCCTCAGGGCGCGGGGGTAGAGGCTCTGGGGCCAACGTCCTGACTTTC. It yields the protein CASGRGGRGSGANVLTF.

This clonotype was recorded many times. V usage is TRBV11-2 and J usage is TRBJ1-1, with D possibly matching TRBD1 (5 bases). V was trimmed by 0 bases and J by 6 bases, leaving 17 bases between them. There are 16 residues in the CDR3. Germline loops: CDR1 SGHAT, CDR2 FQNNGV. The CDR3 is CASSLDYRIGTPEAFF. DNA of the CDR3: TGTGCCAGCAGCTTAGATTATCGGATCGGGACGCCTGAAGCTTTCTTT.